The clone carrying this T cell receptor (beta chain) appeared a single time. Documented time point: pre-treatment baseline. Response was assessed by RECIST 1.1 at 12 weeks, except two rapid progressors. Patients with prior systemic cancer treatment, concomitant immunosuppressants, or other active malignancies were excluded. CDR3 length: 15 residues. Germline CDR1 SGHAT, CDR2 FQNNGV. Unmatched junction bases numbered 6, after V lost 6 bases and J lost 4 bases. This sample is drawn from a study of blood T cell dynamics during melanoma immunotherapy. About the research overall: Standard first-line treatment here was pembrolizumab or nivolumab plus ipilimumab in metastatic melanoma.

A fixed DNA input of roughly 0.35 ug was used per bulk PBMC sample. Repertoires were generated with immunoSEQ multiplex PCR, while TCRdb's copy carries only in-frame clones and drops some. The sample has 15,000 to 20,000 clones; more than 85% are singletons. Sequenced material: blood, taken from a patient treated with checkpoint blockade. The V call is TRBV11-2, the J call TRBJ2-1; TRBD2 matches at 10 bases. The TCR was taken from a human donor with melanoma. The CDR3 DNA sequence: TGTGCCAGCAGGGGCCTAGCGGGGGTTTACAATGAGCAGTTCTTC. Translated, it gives CASRGLAGVYNEQFF. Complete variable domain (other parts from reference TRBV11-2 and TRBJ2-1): EAGVAQSPRYKIIEKRQSVAFWCNPISGHATLYWYQQILGQGPKLLIQFQNNGVVDDSQLPKDRFSAERLKGVDSTLKIQPAKLEDSAVYLCASRGLAGVYNEQFFGPGTRLTVL.